This TCR beta chain was sequenced for a study of OX40 agonist ivuxolimab in advanced cancers. Method: immunoSEQ multiplex PCR; TCRdb's copy keeps in-frame clones and lacks some. This sample yields roughly 29,000 clones, of which 70% to 90% are seen a single time; roughly 18% belongs to the top ten. The V gene end was trimmed by 0 bases and the J gene end by 8 bases; junction bases not matched to a gene: 3. The germline gives CDR1 KGHSH, CDR2 LQKENI. This CDR3 has 15 residues. The sample in question was CD4+ or CD8+ T cells sorted from blood, obtained in a trial of the OX40 agonist ivuxolimab. The chain has TRBV18 and TRBJ2-1, with 11 bases aligning to TRBD2. This clonotype was obtained from an adult with an advanced solid tumor such as melanoma, head and neck, liver or kidney cancer. The CDR3 sequence is CASSPPGLAVYEQFF. The CDR3, as DNA: TGTGCCAGCTCACCACCGGGACTAGCGGTGTATGAGCAGTTCTTC.